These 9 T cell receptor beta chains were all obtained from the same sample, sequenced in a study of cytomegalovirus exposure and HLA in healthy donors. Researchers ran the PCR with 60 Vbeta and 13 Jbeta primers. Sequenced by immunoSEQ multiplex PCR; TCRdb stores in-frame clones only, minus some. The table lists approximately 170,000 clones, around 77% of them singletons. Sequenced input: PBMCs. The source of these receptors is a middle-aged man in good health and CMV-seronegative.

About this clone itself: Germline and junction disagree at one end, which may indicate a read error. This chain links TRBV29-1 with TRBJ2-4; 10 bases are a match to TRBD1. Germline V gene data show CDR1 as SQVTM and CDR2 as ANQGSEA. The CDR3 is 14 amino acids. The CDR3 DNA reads TGCAGCGGGGACAGGGGCTTCGACAAAAACAGTCAGTACTTC. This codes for CSGDRGFDKNSQYF.

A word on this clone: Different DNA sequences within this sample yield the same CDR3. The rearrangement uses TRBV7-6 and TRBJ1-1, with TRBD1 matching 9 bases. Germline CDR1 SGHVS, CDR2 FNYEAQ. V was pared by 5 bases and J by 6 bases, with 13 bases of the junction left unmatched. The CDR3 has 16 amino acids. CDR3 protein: CASSPPGQGASSEAFF. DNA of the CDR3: TGTGCCAGCAGCCCCCCGGGACAGGGAGCCTCCTCTGAAGCTTTCTTT. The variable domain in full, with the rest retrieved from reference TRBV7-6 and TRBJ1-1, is GAGVSQSPRYKVTKRGQDVALRCDPISGHVSLYWYRQALGQGPEFLTYFNYEAQQDKSGLPNDRFSAERPEGSISTLTIQRTEQRDSAMYRCASSPPGQGASSEAFFGQGTRLTVV.

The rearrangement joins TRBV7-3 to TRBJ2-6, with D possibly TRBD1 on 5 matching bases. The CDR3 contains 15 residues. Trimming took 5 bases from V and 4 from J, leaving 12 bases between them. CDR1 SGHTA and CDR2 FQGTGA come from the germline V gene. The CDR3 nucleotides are TGTGCCAGCAGCCCTTTGGGGCCCGGGGCCAACGTCCTGACTTTC. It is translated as CASSPLGPGANVLTF.

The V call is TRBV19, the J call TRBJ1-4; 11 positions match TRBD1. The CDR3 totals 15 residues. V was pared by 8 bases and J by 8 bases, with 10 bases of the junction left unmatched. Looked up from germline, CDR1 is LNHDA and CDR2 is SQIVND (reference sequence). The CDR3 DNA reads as TGTGCCAGTCTGGACAGGGGGCGAACGGGAGAAAAACTGTTTTTT. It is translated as CASLDRGRTGEKLFF.

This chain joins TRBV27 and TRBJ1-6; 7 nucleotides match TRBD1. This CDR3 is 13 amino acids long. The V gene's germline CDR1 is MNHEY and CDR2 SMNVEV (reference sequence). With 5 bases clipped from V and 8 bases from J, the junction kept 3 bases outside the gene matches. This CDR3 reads CASSDRAYSPLHF. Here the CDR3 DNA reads TGTGCCAGCAGTGACAGGGCCTATTCACCCCTCCACTTT.

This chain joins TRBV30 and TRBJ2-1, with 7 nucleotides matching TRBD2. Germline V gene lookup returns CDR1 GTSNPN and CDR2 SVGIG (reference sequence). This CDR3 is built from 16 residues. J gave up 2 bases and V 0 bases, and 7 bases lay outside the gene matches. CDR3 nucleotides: TGTGCCTGGAGTGTACGGGGGAGGGTTGCCTACAATGAGCAGTTCTTC. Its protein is CAWSVRGRVAYNEQFF.

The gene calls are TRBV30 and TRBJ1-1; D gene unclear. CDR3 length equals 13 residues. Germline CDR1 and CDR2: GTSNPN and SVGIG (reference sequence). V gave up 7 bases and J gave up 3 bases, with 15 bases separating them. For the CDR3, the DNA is TGTGCCTTCCGCCCACTGCGGGACACTGAAGCTTTCTTT. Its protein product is CAFRPLRDTEAFF.

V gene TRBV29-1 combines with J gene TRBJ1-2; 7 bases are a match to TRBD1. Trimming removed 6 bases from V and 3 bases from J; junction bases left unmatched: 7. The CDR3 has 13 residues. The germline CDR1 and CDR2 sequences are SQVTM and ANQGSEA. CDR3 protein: CSVDQGEDYGYTF. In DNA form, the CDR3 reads TGCAGCGTGGATCAGGGGGAGGACTATGGCTACACCTTC.

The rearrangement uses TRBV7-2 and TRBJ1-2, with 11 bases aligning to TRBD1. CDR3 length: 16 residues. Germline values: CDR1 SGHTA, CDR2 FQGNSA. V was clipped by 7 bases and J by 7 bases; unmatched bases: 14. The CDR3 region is CASTPLVGTGGSGYTF. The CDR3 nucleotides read TGTGCCAGCACCCCCCTGGTAGGGACAGGGGGTAGTGGCTACACCTTC. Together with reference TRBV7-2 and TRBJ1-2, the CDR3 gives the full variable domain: GAGVSQSPSNKVTEKGKDVELRCDPISGHTALYWYRQSLGQGLEFLIYFQGNSAPDKSGLPSDRFSAERTGGSVSTLTIQRTQQEDSAVYLCASTPLVGTGGSGYTFGSGTRLTVV.